This T cell receptor beta chain appears in the sequencing data of a study of beta chain features in type 1 diabetes. Study-wide results and limits: A PCR bias possibly favoring shorter templates would apply equally to patients and controls. For type 1 diabetes patients, VDJ junctions showed fewer insertions and more deletions.

This CDR3 has 15 amino acids. Germline CDR1 and CDR2: SGHRS and YFSETQ. The J segment lost 10 bases and the V segment lost 4 bases, leaving 12 bases of the junction unmatched. On this clone itself: The antigen remains unidentified.

It was via CD45RO/CCR7/CD25/CD127/CD95/CD27 that CD4+ naive, central memory, regulatory and stem cell-like memory cells were sorted. Sequencing targeted expressed TCRB transcripts, as all isolated RNA had been reverse transcribed. Average reads for naive, central memory and regulatory T cell samples were about 3.57 million. TCRdb's copy holds only in-frame clones and misses some; the assay was immunoSEQ multiplex PCR. The data hold around 350,000 clones, with roughly an eighth observed a single time. The source is a man between 18 and 29 years old in good health. Sample: naive CD4+ T cells from blood. The chain combines TRBV5-1 with TRBJ1-4; 8 bases match TRBD1. As DNA, the CDR3 is TGCGCCAGCAGCCCTACACAGGGGGAGTATGGAAAACTGTTTTTT. This sequence encodes CASSPTQGEYGKLFF.